The source of this T cell receptor beta chain is a study of blood T cells in healthy people across ages. Study at large: Capture via template switching afforded approximately one barcoded beta molecule per two T cells. Overall study findings and caveats: Samples with more naive T cells showed higher observed beta diversity.

Germline trimming cut 7 bases from V and 5 bases from J; bases unmatched to any gene: 6. The CDR3 totals 14 residues. The germline V gene encodes CDR1 SNHLY and CDR2 FYNNEI. Sample-barcoded 5' priming and a J-beta primer mix drove a second PCR of about 6 to 12 cycles. TCRdb itself ran the 5' RACE reads through MiXCR, one entry per CDR3 protein. The sample consists of approximately 1.5 million distinct CDR3 sequences, about 31% of them appearing once. Worth noting for this clonotype: The antigen is not known.

Every sample gave at least 5 micrograms of total RNA when it was extracted. The sequence came from a woman aged 25-40 years in good health. The J gene is TRBJ2-7, the V gene TRBV2, with 12 bases that match TRBD1. The source material was blood. CDR3 in amino acids: CASIGTGGANEQYF. The CDR3 DNA follows: TGTGCCAGCATAGGGACAGGGGGCGCGAACGAGCAGTACTTC.